Described below is a single TCR beta chain sequence and its context. Its target is unknown. These data are taken from a study of STAT5B mutations in CD4+ large granular lymphocyte leukemia. J lost 3 bases, V lost 6 bases, and 10 bases had no gene match. Germline CDR1 is SGHTA and CDR2 is FQGNSA. This CDR3 spans 15 amino acids. General study results and limits: The CD4+ versus CD8+ T-LGLL clonality difference may reflect limited sample size. CD4-sorted patient repertoires seemed more clonal than healthy CD4+ repertoires.

Sequencing used immunoSEQ multiplex PCR; TCRdb keeps in-frame clones, though not all of them. Among about 32,000 clones listed, around 72% were seen once. This sequence was found in a human donor in good health. The chain carries TRBV7-2 and TRBJ1-1; 7 nucleotides line up with TRBD1. The source material was CD4+ T cells from blood buffy coats. The CDR3 sequence is CASRRYRGPDTEAFF. The CDR3 DNA reads TGTGCCAGCAGGCGTTACAGGGGACCCGACACTGAAGCTTTCTTT.